The clone carrying this T cell receptor (beta chain) was seen a handful of times. The entry originates in a study of blood T cell repertoires in COVID-19. Study context: Researchers got acute and convalescent COVID-19 samples from the United States, Italy and Spain.

The CDR3 has 16 residues. Germline V CDR1 and CDR2: GTSNPN, SVGIG (reference sequence). The junction had 6 bases not matched to a gene; V was cut back by 4 bases and J by 0 bases. Original data processing: Estimation of nucleated cell counts relied on the amplification of reference gene primers. The method was immunoSEQ multiplex PCR; TCRdb's version includes in-frame clones alone and lacks a portion of them. Clonal size and the V and J genes are those of that table, whereas D and trimming came from the DNA. This table holds about 260,000 clones, roughly 84% found once. Input material: peripheral blood. This sequence joins TRBV30 and TRBJ2-7, with 13 bases matching TRBD2. The TCR comes from a woman between 35 and 50 years old who had recovered from COVID-19. CDR3 protein: CAWTSGLAGRSYEQYF. In DNA, the CDR3 is TGTGCCTGGACTTCGGGACTAGCGGGGCGCTCCTACGAGCAGTACTTC.